This passage covers 23 T cell receptor beta chains from one sample sequenced in a study of regulatory T cells in long-lasting Graves disease. According to the study, TCR beta libraries were built with iRepertoire HTBI primers and CDR3-region Arm-PCR. TCRdb processed the multiplex PCR reads anew with MiXCR; each CDR3 protein has one entry. The table lists around 400,000 distinct CDR3 sequences, around 23% of them singletons. The time point here: persistent/refractory GD, antithyroid drugs over 5 years with positive TRAb. Scientists built the TCR library using RNA that was extracted from PBMCs. Material: peripheral blood mononuclear cells (PBMCs), obtained when the disease was refractory, from a patient treated with antithyroid drugs. These receptor sequences come from a female donor with Graves disease.

This clonotype came up many times. The chain is built from TRBV15 and TRBJ2-5; D is perhaps TRBD1 (6 bases). V gave up 0 bases and J gave up 3 bases, with 17 bases separating them. This CDR3 comprises 17 residues. Per germline, CDR1 LNHNV and CDR2 YYDKDF (reference sequence). CDR3 in DNA: TGTGCCACCAGCAGAGACCCCGCGTCGTCAGGGGAAGAGACCCAGTACTTC. It encodes CATSRDPASSGEETQYF.

The chain has TRBV24-1 and TRBJ2-2; D is uncertain. Germline CDR1 KGHDR, CDR2 SFDVKD. CDR3 length equals 14 residues. Trimming removed 2 bases at V and 7 bases at J, with 10 bases between. The CDR3 DNA reads as TGTGCCACCAGTGATTATGTCTTTGGCGGGGAGCTGTTTTTT. Residues: CATSDYVFGGELFF.

The chain carries TRBV20-1 and TRBJ2-5; D possibly corresponds to TRBD1 (5 bases). The germline V gene encodes CDR1 DFQATT and CDR2 SNEGSKA (reference sequence). Trimming cost V 3 bases and J 1 base, with 21 bases left between them. There are 17 residues in the CDR3. The CDR3 DNA is TGCAGTGCTAGCTCACAGGAGACCGGCGCCCCCCAAGAGACCCAGTACTTC. Residues: CSASSQETGAPQETQYF.

About this clonotype: Given a far larger clone just one base away, this is likely a sequencing read error. This sequence joins TRBV6-2 or TRBV6-3 and TRBJ1-5, with TRBD1 identical over 8 bases. Germline CDR1 reads MNHEY; CDR2 reads SVGEGT. The CDR3 loop spans 14 amino acids. CDR3: CTSSPGQGRGPQHF. The CDR3 coding sequence is TGTACCAGCAGCCCCGGACAGGGAAGGGGGCCCCAGCATTTT.

This clonotype was seen repeatedly, ten times or more. The chain couples TRBV28 to TRBJ2-2; no clear D gene. Germline lookup yields CDR1 MDHEN and CDR2 SYDVKM. This CDR3 is built from 17 residues. V was trimmed by 3 bases and J by 3 bases, leaving 17 bases between them. The CDR3 DNA sequence: TGTGCCAGCAGTTTCCCTCGGGCAGGCCGACACACCGGGGAGCTGTTTTTT. This sequence encodes CASSFPRAGRHTGELFF.

V and J are TRBV4-1 and TRBJ2-4, with 9 bases lining up with TRBD2. V lost 3 bases and J lost 7; bases outside the gene matches: 19. Germline lookup yields CDR1 MGHRA and CDR2 YSYEKL. The CDR3 consists of 19 residues. The CDR3 nucleotides are TGCGCCAGCAGCCATCCACGCCTCCAGGGGACTAGCATCTTGAACATTCAGTACTTC. Protein sequence: CASSHPRLQGTSILNIQYF.

This clonotype showed up just a few times. The gene calls are TRBV25-1 and TRBJ1-1, with D possibly matching TRBD1 (6 bases). V was cut by 7 bases and J by 0 bases, with 9 bases left in between. Per germline, CDR1 MGHDK and CDR2 SYGVNS. The CDR3 loop spans 13 amino acids. The CDR3 DNA reads TGTGCCAGCATGGGGACAATGAACACTGAAGCTTTCTTT. Translated: CASMGTMNTEAFF. Variable domain in full (rest from reference TRBV25-1 and TRBJ1-1): EADIYQTPRYLVIGTGKKITLECSQTMGHDKMYWYQQDPGMELHLIHYSYGVNSTEKGDLSSESTVSRIRTEHFPLTLESARPSHTSQYLCASMGTMNTEAFFGQGTRLTVV.

This clonotype was found many times. V and J are TRBV12-3 or TRBV12-4 and TRBJ1-1, with 7 positions matching TRBD1. The V and J ends lost 6 bases and 4 bases, in that order; junction bases with no gene match: 5. This CDR3 comprises 13 residues. CDR3 nucleotide sequence: TGTGCCAGCAGCCGACACAGGGGCACTGAAGCTTTCTTT. It translates to CASSRHRGTEAFF.

J is TRBJ2-1 and V is TRBV27; no clear D gene. The CDR3 has 14 amino acids. V was shortened by 6 bases and J by 6 bases, with 15 bases between the two germline ends. Per the germline V gene, CDR1 is MNHEY and CDR2 is SMNVEV (reference sequence). The CDR3 protein is CASSSARLGNEQFF. The CDR3 DNA reads as TGTGCCAGCAGCTCGGCCCGTTTGGGCAATGAGCAGTTCTTC.

This clonotype was seen ten or more times. The V and J genes are TRBV29-1 and TRBJ1-1; 9 nucleotides line up with TRBD1. The germline V gene encodes CDR1 SQVTM and CDR2 ANQGSEA. The CDR3 is 13 amino acids. The J segment lost 5 bases and the V segment lost 5 bases, leaving 6 bases of the junction unmatched. In DNA form, the CDR3 reads TGCAGCGTTCGGACAGGGGAGGGAACTGAAGCTTTCTTT. Translating gives CSVRTGEGTEAFF. Supplemented by reference TRBV29-1 and TRBJ1-1, the full variable domain reads SAVISQKPSRDICQRGTSLTIQCQVDSQVTMMFWYRQQPGQSLTLIATANQGSEATYESGFVIDKFPISRPNLTFSTLTVSNMSPEDSSIYLCSVRTGEGTEAFFGQGTRLTVV.

This clonotype occurred many times. The chain has TRBV10-2 and TRBJ2-7; no clear D. Germline lookup yields CDR1 WSHSY and CDR2 SAAADI. The CDR3 covers 13 residues. V was trimmed by 8 bases and J by 3 bases, leaving 14 bases between them. The CDR3 loop is CASVPGPGYEQYF. The CDR3 nucleotides read TGCGCCAGCGTTCCCGGGCCAGGCTACGAGCAGTACTTC.

This CDR3 is CASSQQESSYEQYF. The CDR3 DNA reads TGTGCCAGCAGCCAACAGGAGAGCTCCTACGAGCAGTACTTC. This sequence joins TRBV5-4 and TRBJ2-7, with D possibly being TRBD1 (5 bases). V was cut by 4 bases and J by 0 bases, with 11 bases left in between. The germline V gene encodes CDR1 SGHNT and CDR2 YYREEE (reference sequence). The CDR3 loop spans 14 amino acids.

This clonotype has at least ten counts. The chain uses TRBV6-1 and TRBJ2-7; D gene uncertain. The CDR3 has 13 amino acids. Trimming took off 6 bases at V and 4 bases at J, with 13 bases between the two ends. Germline loops: CDR1 MNHNS, CDR2 SASEGT. CDR3 in amino acids: CASRPGLGYEQYF. Here the CDR3 DNA reads TGTGCCAGCAGACCGGGCTTGGGATACGAGCAGTACTTC.

The chain is built from TRBV6-2 or TRBV6-3 and TRBJ2-7, with D hard to call. The CDR3 runs 15 residues. Germline V gene data show CDR1 as MNHEY and CDR2 as SVGEGT. The V end was cut by 6 bases, the J end by 3 bases, with 18 bases between. The CDR3 DNA is TGTGCCAGCAGCACGCCTGACCGGCACCTCTACGAGCAGTACTTC. Amino acids: CASSTPDRHLYEQYF.

The chain combines TRBV7-3 with TRBJ2-6, with a possible D match to TRBD1 (6 bases). CDR1 SGHTA and CDR2 FQGTGA come from the germline V gene. The ends were cut back, 5 bases at V and 0 bases at J, with 11 bases in the middle. This CDR3 spans 16 amino acids. CDR3 in amino acids: CASSPGHASGANVLTF. The CDR3, as DNA: TGTGCCAGCAGCCCGGGACACGCCTCTGGGGCCAACGTCCTGACTTTC.

The chain employs TRBV6-2 or TRBV6-3 and TRBJ1-3, with D possibly being TRBD1 (6 bases). Per the germline V gene, CDR1 is MNHEY and CDR2 is SVGEGT. The CDR3 is 14 residues long. Trimming removed 5 bases from V and 2 bases from J, with 10 bases in between. Written as DNA, the CDR3 is TGTGCCAGCAGTACCCGGGACACTGGAAACACCATATATTTT. This gives the protein CASSTRDTGNTIYF.

This clonotype was observed at least ten times. CDR3 DNA: TGTGCCAGCAGCAACAGGGGAGGAGAGACCCAGTACTTC. This gives the protein CASSNRGGETQYF. The chain links TRBV13 to TRBJ2-5, with a tentative D call TRBD1 (7 bases). The germline V gene encodes CDR1 PRHDT and CDR2 FYEKMQ (reference sequence). The CDR3 length is 13 residues. Between the trimmed V and J ends, which lost 5 bases and 4 bases, there was a span of 11 bases. Full variable domain (missing parts from reference TRBV13 and TRBJ2-5): AAGVIQSPRHLIKEKRETATLKCYPIPRHDTVYWYQQGPGQDPQFLISFYEKMQSDKGSIPDRFSAQQFSDYHSELNMSSLELGDSALYFCASSNRGGETQYFGPGTRLLVL.

This clonotype was counted only a few times. This may be a read error: a much more frequent sequence differs by one nucleotide. The chain recombines TRBV2 with TRBJ1-3; D is possibly TRBD1 (5 bases). The CDR3 contains 13 residues. Germline lookup yields CDR1 SNHLY and CDR2 FYNNEI. V lost 6 bases to trimming and J lost 0 bases, with 6 bases between them. CDR3 in amino acids: CASRDNSGNTIYF. DNA of the CDR3: TGTGCCAGCAGGGACAACTCTGGAAACACCATATATTTT.

The chain combines TRBV6-2 or TRBV6-3 with TRBJ2-1; 11 positions agree with TRBD2. The CDR3 consists of 19 residues. Looked up from germline, CDR1 is MNHEY and CDR2 is SVGEGT. J lost 0 bases, V lost 5 bases, and 12 bases had no gene match. CDR3 in DNA: TGTGCCAGCAGTAATTTCGGACTAGCGGGTAGGAGCTCCTACAATGAGCAGTTCTTC. Translation gives CASSNFGLAGRSSYNEQFF.

V usage is TRBV7-9 and J usage is TRBJ2-5, with 13 bases fitting TRBD2. J was trimmed by 5 bases and V by 8 bases; bases with no gene match: 14. The CDR3 spans 17 residues. The V gene's germline CDR1 is SEHNR and CDR2 FQNEAQ (reference sequence). CDR3 DNA sequence: TGTGCCAGCGGCTCCCCCACACTAGCGGGAGGGCCGGAGACCCAGTACTTC. Its protein is CASGSPTLAGGPETQYF.

The chain recombines TRBV28 with TRBJ1-2; D not certain. The CDR3 totals 14 residues. Germline CDR1 reads MDHEN; CDR2 reads SYDVKM. V was pared by 3 bases and J by 4 bases, with 12 bases between. CDR3 nucleotides: TGTGCCAGCAGTTTGACCAGGCTCTTCTATGGCTACACCTTC. Translating it yields CASSLTRLFYGYTF.

This clonotype was detected a few times. The V gene is TRBV3-1, the J gene TRBJ2-2, with 8 bases aligning to TRBD1. The junction had 1 base not matched to a gene; V was cut back by 3 bases and J by 1 base. The CDR3 has 15 amino acids. Germline loops: CDR1 LGHDT, CDR2 YNNKEL (reference sequence). This chain's CDR3 is CASSQGTGNTGELFF. The CDR3 bases are TGTGCCAGCAGCCAGGGGACAGGGAACACCGGGGAGCTGTTTTTT.

J is TRBJ1-2 and V is TRBV5-6; no firm D call. This CDR3 has 13 residues. Germline V gene lookup returns CDR1 SGHDT and CDR2 YYEEEE. V gave up 9 bases and J gave up 5 bases, with 17 bases separating them. CDR3 protein: CATYGSSAYGYTF. The DNA for the CDR3 is TGTGCCACCTACGGCTCATCGGCGTATGGCTACACCTTC.